This T cell receptor (beta chain) was found in a study of control samples from healthy donors and cancer patients. Sequencing used immunoSEQ multiplex PCR; TCRdb keeps in-frame clones, though not all of them. The sample has roughly 55,000 clones; more than 85% are singletons. The sequencing sample was made of PBMCs. This clonotype was obtained from a man between 35 and 55 years old with colorectal cancer.

The CDR3 DNA sequence: TGTGCCAGCTCTGGAGCCAAATCCGGCCGCCCCCTGAACACTGAAGCTTTCTTT. Translated, it gives CASSGAKSGRPLNTEAFF. The V and J genes are TRBV18 and TRBJ1-1; no clear D. Germline CDR1 KGHSH, CDR2 LQKENI. The CDR3 consists of 18 residues. Trimming took off 6 bases at V and 0 bases at J, with 23 bases between the two ends.